This T cell receptor (beta chain) appears in the sequencing data of a study of CD8 T cells in ankylosing spondylitis. Study conclusions and caveats: Relatively scarce in peripheral blood, disease-linked clones were CD8+. Significantly higher representation of disease-linked clones was reported for matched ankylosing spondylitis synovial fluid.

This clonotype was picked up many times. Its specificity is not known. Deletions cut 2 bases from V and 4 bases from J, with 19 bases between. Germline V gene data show CDR1 as SGHRS and CDR2 as YFSETQ. There are 16 residues in the CDR3. TCRdb called the 5' RACE reads again in MiXCR, with one record for every CDR3 protein. In the table there are more than 110,000 distinct CDR3 sequences, roughly 8% of which are singletons. The chain links TRBV5-1 to TRBJ2-7; the D gene is possibly TRBD2 (7 bases). Sequencing input: synovial fluid, either unsorted or a sorted T cell fraction (not recorded which). The sequence derives from a male donor with ankylosing spondylitis. This CDR3 is CASSFEGGRSLYEQYF. The CDR3 bases are TGCGCCAGCAGCTTTGAGGGGGGGCGATCCCTATACGAGCAGTACTTC.